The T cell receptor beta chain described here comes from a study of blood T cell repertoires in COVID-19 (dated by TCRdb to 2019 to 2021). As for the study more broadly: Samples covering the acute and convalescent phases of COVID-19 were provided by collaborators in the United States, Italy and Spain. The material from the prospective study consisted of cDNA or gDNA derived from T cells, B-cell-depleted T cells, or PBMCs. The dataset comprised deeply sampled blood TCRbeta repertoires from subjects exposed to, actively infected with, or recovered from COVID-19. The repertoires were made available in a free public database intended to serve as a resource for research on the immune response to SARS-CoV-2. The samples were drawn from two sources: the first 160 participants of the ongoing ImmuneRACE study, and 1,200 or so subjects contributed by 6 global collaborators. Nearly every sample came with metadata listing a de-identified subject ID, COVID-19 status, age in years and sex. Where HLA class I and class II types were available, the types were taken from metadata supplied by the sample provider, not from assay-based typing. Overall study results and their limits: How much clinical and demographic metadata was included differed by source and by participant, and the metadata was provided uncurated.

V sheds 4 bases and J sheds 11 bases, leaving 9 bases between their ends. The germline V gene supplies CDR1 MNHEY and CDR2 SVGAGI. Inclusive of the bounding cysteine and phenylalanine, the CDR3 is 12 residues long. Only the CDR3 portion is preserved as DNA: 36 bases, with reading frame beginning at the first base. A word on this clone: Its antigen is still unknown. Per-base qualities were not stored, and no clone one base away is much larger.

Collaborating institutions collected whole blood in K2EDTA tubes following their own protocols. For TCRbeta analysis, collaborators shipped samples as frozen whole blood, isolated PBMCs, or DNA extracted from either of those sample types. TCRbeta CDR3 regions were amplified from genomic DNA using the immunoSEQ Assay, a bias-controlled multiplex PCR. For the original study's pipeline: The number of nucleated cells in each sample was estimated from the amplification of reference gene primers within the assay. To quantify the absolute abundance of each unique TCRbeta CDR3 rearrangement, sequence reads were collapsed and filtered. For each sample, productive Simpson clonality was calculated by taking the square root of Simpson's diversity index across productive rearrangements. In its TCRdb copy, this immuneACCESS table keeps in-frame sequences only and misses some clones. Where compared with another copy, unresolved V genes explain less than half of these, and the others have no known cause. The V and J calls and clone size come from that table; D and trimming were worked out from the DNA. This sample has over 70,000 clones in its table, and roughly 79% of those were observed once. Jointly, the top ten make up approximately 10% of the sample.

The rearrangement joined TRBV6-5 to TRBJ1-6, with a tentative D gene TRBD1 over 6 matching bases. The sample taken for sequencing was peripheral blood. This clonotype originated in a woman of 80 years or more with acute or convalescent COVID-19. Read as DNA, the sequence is TGTGCCAGCAGTTGGGGGCGTCCACCCCTCCACTTT. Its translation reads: CASSWGRPPLHF.